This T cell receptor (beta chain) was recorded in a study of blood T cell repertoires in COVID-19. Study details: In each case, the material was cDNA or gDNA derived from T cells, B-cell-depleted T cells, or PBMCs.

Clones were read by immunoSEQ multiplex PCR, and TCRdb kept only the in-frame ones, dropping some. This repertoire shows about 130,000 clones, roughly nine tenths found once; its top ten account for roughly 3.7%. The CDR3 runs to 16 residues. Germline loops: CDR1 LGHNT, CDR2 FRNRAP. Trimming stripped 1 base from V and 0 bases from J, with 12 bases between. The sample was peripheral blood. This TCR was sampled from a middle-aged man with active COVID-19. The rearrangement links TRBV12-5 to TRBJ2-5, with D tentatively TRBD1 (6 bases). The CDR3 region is CASGLAHTGYQETQYF. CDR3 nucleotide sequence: TGTGCTAGTGGTTTGGCCCACACAGGGTACCAAGAGACCCAGTACTTC. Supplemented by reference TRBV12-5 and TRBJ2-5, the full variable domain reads DARVTQTPRHKVTEMGQEVTMRCQPILGHNTVFWYRQTMMQGLELLAYFRNRAPLDDSGMPKDRFSAEMPDATLATLKIQPSEPRDSAVYFCASGLAHTGYQETQYFGPGTRLLVL.